There are a few counts of the clone carrying this TCR beta chain. No antigen is known for it. These data come from a study of vaccination and CD4 T cells after COVID-19. Treatment specified: 10-day PBMC culture with coronavirus spike peptide pools or control peptides (ViraFEST assay). Culture of 1.5 million to 2.5 million PBMCs per well took place with approximately 9 IU/ml IL-2 and 9.5 to 10 ug/ml peptide pools. Germline CDR1 MNHNS, CDR2 SASEGT. The length of the CDR3 is 13 residues. Trimming removed 3 bases from V and 7 bases from J, with 7 bases in between. Once obtained from cultured CD4+ T cells, the DNA was sequenced using the Oncomine TCR Beta short-read assay. MiXCR, applied by TCRdb to the PCR reads, yields one record per CDR3 protein. The profile covers fewer than 20,000 distinct CDR3 sequences, with roughly three fifths appearing a single time and 6% to 8% taken by the ten largest.

The rearrangement uses TRBV6-1 and TRBJ1-6; D remains ambiguous. This specimen consisted of CD4+ T cells from blood, cultured in vitro, obtained before SARS-CoV-2 vaccination. The TCR sequence derives from a human donor who had recovered from COVID-19. CDR3 nucleotide sequence: TGTGCCAGCAGTGAGGGAGCGAATTCACCCCTCCACTTT. It specifies CASSEGANSPLHF.